This T cell receptor (beta chain) came from a study of OX40 agonist ivuxolimab in advanced cancers. Study-level background: Ivuxolimab was a fully human IgG2 agonistic monoclonal antibody targeting the costimulatory receptor OX40 (CD134). Intravenous ivuxolimab was administered to patients every 2 weeks at six dose levels: 0.01, 0.1, 0.3, 1.5, 3 and 10 mg/kg. Prior anti-PD-1, anti-PD-L1 or anti-CTLA-4 therapy was permitted, and checkpoint inhibitors had been received by around 40% of dose-escalation patients. In the dose-escalation cohort, 82.7% of patients were male, and the mean age was approximately 55 years, with a range of about 20 to 79. Partial responses occurred in three dose-escalation patients: two with cutaneous melanoma and one with hepatocellular carcinoma. The point of sequencing TCRbeta in the periphery was to test whether ivuxolimab changed TCR sequence diversity and drove clonal T-cell expansion. The paper reports the monotherapy dose-escalation portion (N of about 56 patients) of the phase I ivuxolimab trial. Of the approximately 50 dose-escalation patients, hepatocellular carcinoma was present in roughly 19, melanoma in roughly 15, renal cell carcinoma in 9 and head and neck cancer in 9.

Genomic DNA was isolated from the sorted cells so that the TCRbeta CDR3 region could be sequenced. The immunoSEQ Assay was used for sequencing of TCRbeta CDR3 regions. In its TCRdb copy, this immuneACCESS table keeps in-frame sequences only and misses some clones. Where compared with another copy, unresolved V genes explain less than half of these, and the others have no known cause. Counted in this sample were around 38,000 clones; roughly 90% of them appeared once. The ten largest account for approximately 9.6% of the sample. The germline V gene (reference sequence) yields LNHDA for CDR1 and SQIVND for CDR2. The CDR3 measures 17 amino acids from cysteine to phenylalanine. Only the CDR3 DNA stays, 51 bases, in frame from base 1. Trimming accounts for 4 bases at V and 4 bases at J, while the number of junction bases matched to no gene is 14. The trial excluded patients who had a history of autoimmune disease or were on systemic immunosuppression. Peripheral blood for TCR sequencing was collected from all dose cohorts at baseline, on cycle 4 day 1, and on cycle 7 day 1. The samples were taken from a phase I, first-in-human, multicenter, open-label dose-escalation trial of ivuxolimab. Adults with locally advanced or metastatic head and neck squamous cell, hepatocellular, melanoma or renal cell carcinoma were enrolled in the trial. Before TCR sequencing, CD4+ T cells and CD8+ T cells were sorted from peripheral blood as separate populations.

What the research found in general, with its limitations: Low levels of normalized T-cell clonal expansion were also seen in some patients who did not respond. The antigen specificity of the peripheral T cells that underwent clonal expansion was not determined. On average, CD8+ T cells showed more expanded clones than CD4+ T cells after ivuxolimab. At doses of 0.1 to 3.0 mg/kg, clonal expansion of both CD4+ and CD8+ T cells in blood was seen between baseline and week 6. In partial responders in the 0.1-3.0 mg/kg groups, normalized peripheral clonal expansion was found to be among the lowest, especially among CD8+ T cells.

With respect to this clone: There is no known antigen for this receptor. Base qualities are not provided; no much larger clone lies one nucleotide away.

The chain was built from TRBV19 and TRBJ1-2, with 8 bases in between that match TRBD1. The receptor was isolated from an adult with an advanced solid tumor such as melanoma, head and neck, liver or kidney cancer. Sequenced material: CD4+ or CD8+ T cells sorted from blood, taken in a trial of the OX40 agonist ivuxolimab. The nucleotide sequence is TGTGCCAGTAGTACTATAATCCGGGACAGGCTCATCTATGGCTACACCTTC. Protein translation: CASSTIIRDRLIYGYTF.